Presented here are 2 T cell receptor beta chains from one specimen sequenced in a study of early T cells in non-severe SARS-CoV-2 infection. TCRdb called the 5' RACE reads again in MiXCR, with one record for every CDR3 protein. The table has more than 55,000 distinct CDR3 sequences, approximately 9% seen once. The specimen sequenced was whole blood. The receptors stem from an adult who was a healthcare worker with PCR-confirmed SARS-CoV-2 infection or an uninfected control (not recorded which).

This clonotype was seen only a few times. This chain links TRBV16 with TRBJ1-1, with no clear D. The V end was cut by 2 bases, the J end by 8 bases, with 9 bases between. The germline V gene encodes CDR1 KGHSY and CDR2 FQNENV. This CDR3 is built from 12 residues. This chain's CDR3 is CASSQGGGEAFF. The CDR3 bases are TGTGCCAGCAGCCAAGGCGGTGGAGAAGCTTTCTTT.

This clonotype was found many times. This chain links TRBV27 with TRBJ1-2; D possibly corresponds to TRBD1 (5 bases). Deletions cut 3 bases from V and 9 bases from J, with 8 bases between. Germline V lookup: CDR1 MNHEY, CDR2 SMNVEV (reference sequence). The CDR3 sequence is 11 residues long. CDR3 nucleotides: TGTGCCAGCAGTTTTGCAGGGCGCTACACCTTC. Translated, it gives CASSFAGRYTF.